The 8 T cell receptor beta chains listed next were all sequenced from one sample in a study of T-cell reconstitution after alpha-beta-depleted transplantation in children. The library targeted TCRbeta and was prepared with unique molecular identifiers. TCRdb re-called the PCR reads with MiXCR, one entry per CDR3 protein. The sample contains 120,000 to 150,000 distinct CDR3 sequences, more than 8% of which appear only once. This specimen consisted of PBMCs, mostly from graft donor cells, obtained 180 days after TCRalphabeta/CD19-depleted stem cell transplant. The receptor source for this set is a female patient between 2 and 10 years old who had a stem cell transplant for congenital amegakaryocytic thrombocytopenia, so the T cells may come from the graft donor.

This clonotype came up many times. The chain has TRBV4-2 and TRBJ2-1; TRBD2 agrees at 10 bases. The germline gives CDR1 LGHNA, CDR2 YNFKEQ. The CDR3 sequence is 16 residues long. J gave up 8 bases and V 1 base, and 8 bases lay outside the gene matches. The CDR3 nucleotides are TGTGCCAGCAGCCAAGGGGCTAGCGGGAGTGGGCATGAGCAGTTCTTC. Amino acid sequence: CASSQGASGSGHEQFF.

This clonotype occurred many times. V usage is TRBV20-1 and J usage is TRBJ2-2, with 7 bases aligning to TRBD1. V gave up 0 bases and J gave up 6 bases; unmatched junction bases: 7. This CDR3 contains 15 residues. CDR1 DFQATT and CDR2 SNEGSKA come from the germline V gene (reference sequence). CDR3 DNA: TGCAGTGCTAGAGACGAGTACGACAGGGCCGGGGAGCTGTTTTTT. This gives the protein CSARDEYDRAGELFF.

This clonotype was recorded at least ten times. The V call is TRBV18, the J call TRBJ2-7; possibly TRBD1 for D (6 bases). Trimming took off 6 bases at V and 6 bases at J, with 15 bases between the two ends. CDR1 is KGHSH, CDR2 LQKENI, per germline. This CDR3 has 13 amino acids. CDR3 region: CASSSGQGVEQYF. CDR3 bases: TGTGCCAGCTCTTCGGGACAAGGCGTCGAGCAGTACTTC.

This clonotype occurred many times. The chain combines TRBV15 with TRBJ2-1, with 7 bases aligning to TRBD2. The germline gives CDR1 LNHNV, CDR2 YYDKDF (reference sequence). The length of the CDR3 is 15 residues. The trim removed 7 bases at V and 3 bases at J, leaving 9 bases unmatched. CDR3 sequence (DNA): TGTGCCACCACTCCGATAGCGGGTTTCTACAATGAGCAGTTCTTC. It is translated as CATTPIAGFYNEQFF.

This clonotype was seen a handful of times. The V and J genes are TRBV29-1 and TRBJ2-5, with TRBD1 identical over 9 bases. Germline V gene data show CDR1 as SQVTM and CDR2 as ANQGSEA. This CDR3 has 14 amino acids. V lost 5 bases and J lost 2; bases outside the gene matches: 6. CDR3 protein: CSVSRTGVQETQYF. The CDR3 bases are TGCAGCGTTAGTCGGACAGGGGTTCAAGAGACCCAGTACTTC.

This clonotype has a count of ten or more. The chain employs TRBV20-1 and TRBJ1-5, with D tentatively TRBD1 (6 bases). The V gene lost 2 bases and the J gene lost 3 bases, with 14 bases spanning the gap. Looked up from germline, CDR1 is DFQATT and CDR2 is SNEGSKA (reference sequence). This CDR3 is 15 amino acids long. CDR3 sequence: CSARNRGQLNQPQHF. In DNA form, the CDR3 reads TGCAGTGCTAGAAATCGGGGACAACTCAATCAGCCCCAGCATTTT.

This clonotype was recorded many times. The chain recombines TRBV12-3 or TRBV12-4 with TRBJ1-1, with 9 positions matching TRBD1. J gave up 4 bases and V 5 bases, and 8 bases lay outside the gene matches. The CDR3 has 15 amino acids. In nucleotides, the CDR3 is TGTGCCAGCAGTACAGGGGGCGCGGGGAGCACTGAAGCTTTCTTT. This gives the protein CASSTGGAGSTEAFF.

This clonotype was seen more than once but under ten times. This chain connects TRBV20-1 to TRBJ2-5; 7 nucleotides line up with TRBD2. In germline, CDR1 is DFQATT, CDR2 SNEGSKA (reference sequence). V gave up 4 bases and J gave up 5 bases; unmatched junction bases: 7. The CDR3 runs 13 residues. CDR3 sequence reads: CSATRTSQETQYF. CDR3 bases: TGCAGTGCTACGCGGACTAGTCAGGAGACCCAGTACTTC.